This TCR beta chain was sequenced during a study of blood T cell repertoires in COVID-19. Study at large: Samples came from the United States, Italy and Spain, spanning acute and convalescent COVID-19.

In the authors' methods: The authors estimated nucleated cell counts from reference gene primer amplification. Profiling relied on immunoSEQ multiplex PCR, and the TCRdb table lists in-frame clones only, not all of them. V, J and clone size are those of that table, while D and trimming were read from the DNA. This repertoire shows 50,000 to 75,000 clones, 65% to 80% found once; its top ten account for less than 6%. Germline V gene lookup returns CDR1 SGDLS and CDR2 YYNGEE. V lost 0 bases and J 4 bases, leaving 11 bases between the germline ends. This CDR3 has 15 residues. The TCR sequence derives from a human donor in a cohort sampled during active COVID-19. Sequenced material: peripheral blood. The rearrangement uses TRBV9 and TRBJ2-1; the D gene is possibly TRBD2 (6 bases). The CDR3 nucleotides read TGTGCCAGCAGCGTAGAGGGCGGGGATTACAATGAGCAGTTCTTC. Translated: CASSVEGGDYNEQFF.